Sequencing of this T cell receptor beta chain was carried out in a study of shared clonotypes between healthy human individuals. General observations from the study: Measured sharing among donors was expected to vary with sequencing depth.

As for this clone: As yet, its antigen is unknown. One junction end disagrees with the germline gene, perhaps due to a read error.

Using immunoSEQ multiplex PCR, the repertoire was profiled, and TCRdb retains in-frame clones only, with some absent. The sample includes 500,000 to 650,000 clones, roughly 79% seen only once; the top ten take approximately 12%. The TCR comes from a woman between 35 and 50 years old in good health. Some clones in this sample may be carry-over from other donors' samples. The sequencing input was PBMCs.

The CDR3 here is CASSYTRDTDAQYF. The CDR3 region has the DNA TGTGCCAGCAGTTACACGCGGGACACAGATGCGCAGTATTTT. The genes are TRBV6-5 and TRBJ2-3; D may be TRBD1 or TRBD2 (6 bases each). Per the germline V gene, CDR1 is MNHEY and CDR2 is SVGAGI. This CDR3 comprises 14 residues.